The source of this TCR beta chain is a study of beta chain features in type 1 diabetes. Expressed TCRB transcripts got sequenced, as all isolated RNA was reverse transcribed. Produced via immunoSEQ multiplex PCR; TCRdb's table is partial and in-frame only. The sample shows more than 300,000 clones, approximately 8.2% of them seen only once. The CDR3 runs 14 residues. The germline V gene has CDR1 MNHEY and CDR2 SMNVEV (reference sequence). Trimming removed 5 bases from V and 1 base from J, with 6 bases in between. Study observations and caveats: Whether HLA type influences TCRB rearrangement remained unresolved here. Patients with Type 1 diabetes showed moderately but significantly shorter TCRB CDR3s in all four CD4+ subsets.

Cell sorting via CD45RO/CCR7/CD25/CD127/CD95/CD27 was performed to obtain CD4+ naive, central memory, regulatory and stem cell-like memory cells. About this clone: Its antigen remains unknown. This specimen includes other DNA sequences encoding the same CDR3.

Sample: central memory CD4+ T cells from blood. This TCR was sampled from a woman in her late teens or twenties in good health. The V and J genes are TRBV27 and TRBJ2-6; D not certain. Here the CDR3 DNA reads TGTGCCAGCAGTCTTGGGTCTGGGGCCAACGTCCTGACTTTC. This gives the protein CASSLGSGANVLTF.